The 15 T cell receptor beta chains below were found in one sample sequenced in a study of Graves' ophthalmopathy and Graves' hyperthyroidism. Investigators amplified TCR beta CDR3 regions from RNA transcripts. Second-round multiplex PCR came after first-round RT-PCR with HTBI primers. TCRdb re-derived calls from the multiplex PCR reads in MiXCR, one entry per CDR3 protein. Of around 470,000 distinct CDR3 sequences in the sample, approximately 14% were seen once. Sequenced: blood. These TCRs come from a woman younger than 45 with Graves' ophthalmopathy.

This clonotype appeared many times. The rearrangement joins TRBV7-9 to TRBJ2-7; D not certain. V lost 2 bases, J lost 4 bases, and 6 bases lay in between. Germline-derived CDR1 and CDR2 are SEHNR and FQNEAQ (reference sequence). The CDR3 covers 12 residues. The chain's CDR3 is CASSLSVYEQYF. The CDR3 coding sequence is TGTGCCAGCAGCTTATCGGTGTACGAGCAGTACTTC.

This clonotype was observed at least ten times. This chain joins TRBV28 and TRBJ1-1; possibly TRBD1 for D (6 bases). V gave up 6 bases and J gave up 2 bases, with 16 bases separating them. Germline CDR1 and CDR2: MDHEN and SYDVKM. The CDR3 is 15 amino acids. CDR3 in DNA: TGTGCCAGCAGAGGACAGAGTTTGGGCAACACTGAAGCTTTCTTT. This translates into CASRGQSLGNTEAFF.

This clonotype was picked up many times. The chain employs TRBV7-9 and TRBJ2-5; 13 positions agree with TRBD2. The germline V gene has CDR1 SEHNR and CDR2 FQNEAQ (reference sequence). The junction had 8 bases not matched to a gene; V was cut back by 5 bases and J by 5 bases. This CDR3 is built from 16 residues. CDR3 nucleotide sequence: TGTGCCAGCAGCACAGGACTAGCGGGAGAATCGGAGACCCAGTACTTC. Protein sequence: CASSTGLAGESETQYF.

Ten or more counts support this clonotype. The chain is built from TRBV27 and TRBJ2-4; 9 bases are shared with TRBD1. The CDR3 contains 14 residues. With V trimmed by 7 bases and J by 7 bases, 8 bases remained unmatched. Germline-derived CDR1 and CDR2 are MNHEY and SMNVEV (reference sequence). The CDR3 nucleotides read TGTGCCAGCAAACCCGGGACAGGGCTCAACATTCAGTACTTC. Its protein is CASKPGTGLNIQYF.

At least ten counts were recorded for this clonotype. This sequence joins TRBV27 and TRBJ2-5; the D is unclear. Germline V gives CDR1 MNHEY, CDR2 SMNVEV (reference sequence). There are 13 residues in the CDR3. Trimming cost V 7 bases and J 1 base, with 10 bases left between them. The CDR3 DNA is TGTGCCAGCAAGGGTAGCCCCCAAGAGACCCAGTACTTC. Its translation is CASKGSPQETQYF.

This clonotype has a count of ten or more. The chain's CDR3 is CATRGTATGGYTF. CDR3 nucleotide sequence: TGTGCCACCAGAGGGACCGCAACGGGGGGCTACACCTTC. This rearrangement joins TRBV24-1 to TRBJ1-2; D possibly corresponds to TRBD1 (5 bases). Germline V gene lookup returns CDR1 KGHDR and CDR2 SFDVKD. V gave up 7 bases and J gave up 8 bases, with 16 bases separating them. The CDR3 spans 13 residues.

This clonotype was recorded at least ten times. The chain combines TRBV12-3 or TRBV12-4 with TRBJ2-6; a possible D gene is TRBD2 (6 bases). The CDR3 extends over 15 amino acids. Trimming pared 6 bases from V and 4 bases from J, leaving 13 bases between. The CDR3: CASSRGSAGANVLTF. CDR3 in DNA: TGTGCCAGCAGCCGGGGGTCTGCGGGGGCCAACGTCCTGACTTTC.

At least ten counts were recorded for this clonotype. The chain carries TRBV6-5 and TRBJ1-2; D gene ambiguous. There are 15 residues in the CDR3. Germline lookup yields CDR1 MNHEY and CDR2 SVGAGI. V lost 5 bases to trimming and J lost 7 bases, with 20 bases between them. For the CDR3, the DNA is TGTGCCAGCAGTACCTCGACGGCGACATTCCTTGGCTACACCTTC. Its protein is CASSTSTATFLGYTF.

This clonotype was observed many times. The gene calls are TRBV10-3 and TRBJ2-7, with D possibly TRBD1 on 6 matching bases. There are 17 residues in the CDR3. V was pared by 0 bases and J by 2 bases, with 17 bases between. The V gene's germline CDR1 is ENHRY and CDR2 SYGVKD. The CDR3 sequence is CAISESTRGHPPYEQYF. Here the CDR3 DNA reads TGTGCCATCAGTGAGTCGACCAGGGGACATCCACCCTACGAGCAGTACTTC.

This clonotype has a count of ten or more. The V call is TRBV7-3, the J call TRBJ1-2, with TRBD1 as a possible D gene (6 bases). From germline, CDR1 is SGHTA and CDR2 FQGTGA. This CDR3 is built from 15 residues. Trimming took off 5 bases at V and 8 bases at J, with 21 bases between the two ends. This CDR3 reads CASSADRRVGCGYTF. The CDR3 bases are TGTGCCAGCAGCGCTGACAGGCGAGTGGGATGCGGCTACACCTTC.

The chain recombines TRBV20-1 with TRBJ1-1; no definite D call. The CDR3 runs to 12 residues. CDR1 is DFQATT and CDR2 is SNEGSKA in the germline V gene (reference sequence). Trimming cost V 2 bases and J 3 bases, with 7 bases left between them. In DNA form, the CDR3 reads TGCAGTGCTAGACCCCGTTACACTGAAGCTTTCTTT. Translation: CSARPRYTEAFF.

In regard to this clonotype: Given a much more abundant clone one base away, this may be a read error. CDR3 DNA: TGTGCCAGCAGTGAGAACAGGCCCTACGAGCAGTGCTTC. Protein sequence: CASSENRPYEQCF. This chain connects TRBV2 to TRBJ2-7, with TRBD1 as a possible D gene (5 bases). Per germline, CDR1 SNHLY and CDR2 FYNNEI. The CDR3 runs to 13 residues. Based on the CDR3 plus reference TRBV2 and TRBJ2-7, the full variable domain is EPEVTQTPSHQVTQMGQEVILRCVPISNHLYFYWYRQILGQKVEFLVSFYNNEISEKSEIFDDQFSVERPDGSNFTLKIRSTKLEDSAMYFCASSENRPYEQCFGPGTRLTVT.

This clonotype was seen a handful of times. As the CDR3 is not closed by the conserved phenylalanine or tryptophan, this likely results from a read error. The chain has TRBV4-1 and TRBJ1-5; D gene unclear. Germline V gene lookup returns CDR1 MGHRA and CDR2 YSYEKL. The germline V and J ends were trimmed by 4 bases and 4 bases, with 14 bases remaining between them. The CDR3 sequence is 15 residues long. CDR3 loop: CASSPLTVKNQPQHL. The CDR3 region has the DNA TGCGCCAGCAGCCCCCTTACAGTCAAGAATCAGCCCCAGCATCTT.

Many counts were recorded for this clonotype. The V and J genes are TRBV20-1 and TRBJ2-7; the D gene is possibly TRBD2 (5 bases). The length of the CDR3 is 11 residues. Germline-derived CDR1 and CDR2 are DFQATT and SNEGSKA (reference sequence). Between the trimmed V and J ends, which lost 0 bases and 6 bases, there was a span of 6 bases. The CDR3 spells CSAREGLEQYF. CDR3 coding DNA: TGCAGTGCTAGAGAAGGACTCGAGCAGTACTTC.

This clonotype occurred once. V is TRBV12-3 or TRBV12-4 and J is TRBJ2-7; perhaps TRBD2 as D (6 bases). Trimming removed 7 bases at V and 7 bases at J, with 20 bases between. CDR3 length: 14 amino acids. Here the CDR3 DNA reads TGTGCCAGCACCCCGGGACTTCGCTTTGGGGAGCAGTACTTC. It yields the protein CASTPGLRFGEQYF.